These 3 T cell receptor beta chains were sequenced from one sample in a study of patients and donors after allogeneic stem cell transplantation. TCRdb used MiXCR to reprocess the RT-PCR reads, holding one entry per CDR3 protein. The sample lists 900,000 to 1,000,000 distinct CDR3 sequences; about 20% were seen once. The specimen was blood, either unsorted or a sorted T cell fraction (not recorded which). These receptors were taken from a human donor who was either an allogeneic HSCT recipient or a stem cell or donor lymphocyte infusion donor (not recorded which). It is not recorded whose cells these are; they may come from a transplant donor.

This rearrangement joins TRBV29-1 to TRBJ2-7; D tentatively fits TRBD1 or TRBD2 (5 bases each). The V and J ends lost 1 base and 7 bases respectively, with 17 bases between them. This CDR3 region has 14 residues. Germline V gene data show CDR1 as SQVTM and CDR2 as ANQGSEA. In nucleotides, the CDR3 is TGCAGCGTTGAAGCTGGGGGAGTAACGCGGGAGCAGTACTTC. The encoded protein is CSVEAGGVTREQYF.

This clonotype turned up a few times. The rearrangement uses TRBV6-5 and TRBJ1-2; D is perhaps TRBD1 (5 bases). Trimming cost V 0 bases and J 6 bases, with 8 bases left between them. The CDR3 covers 13 residues. Per the germline V gene, CDR1 is MNHEY and CDR2 is SVGAGI. CDR3 nucleotides: TGTGCCAGCAGTTACTCTCCAGGGCATGGCTACACCTTC. Translation: CASSYSPGHGYTF.

This clonotype was seen more than once but under ten times. CDR3 nucleotides: TGCAGCGTTGTACCACCGGGACAGGGGGTTCGGGGCTACACCTTC. It yields the protein CSVVPPGQGVRGYTF. This chain uses TRBV29-1 with TRBJ1-2, with 11 bases matching TRBD1. This CDR3 has 15 amino acids. Germline CDR1 is SQVTM and CDR2 is ANQGSEA. V lost 4 bases, J lost 8 bases, and 12 bases stayed unmatched. Full variable domain (outside the CDR3, taken from reference TRBV29-1 and TRBJ1-2): SAVISQKPSRDICQRGTSLTIQCQVDSQVTMMFWYRQQPGQSLTLIATANQGSEATYESGFVIDKFPISRPNLTFSTLTVSNMSPEDSSIYLCSVVPPGQGVRGYTFGSGTRLTVV.